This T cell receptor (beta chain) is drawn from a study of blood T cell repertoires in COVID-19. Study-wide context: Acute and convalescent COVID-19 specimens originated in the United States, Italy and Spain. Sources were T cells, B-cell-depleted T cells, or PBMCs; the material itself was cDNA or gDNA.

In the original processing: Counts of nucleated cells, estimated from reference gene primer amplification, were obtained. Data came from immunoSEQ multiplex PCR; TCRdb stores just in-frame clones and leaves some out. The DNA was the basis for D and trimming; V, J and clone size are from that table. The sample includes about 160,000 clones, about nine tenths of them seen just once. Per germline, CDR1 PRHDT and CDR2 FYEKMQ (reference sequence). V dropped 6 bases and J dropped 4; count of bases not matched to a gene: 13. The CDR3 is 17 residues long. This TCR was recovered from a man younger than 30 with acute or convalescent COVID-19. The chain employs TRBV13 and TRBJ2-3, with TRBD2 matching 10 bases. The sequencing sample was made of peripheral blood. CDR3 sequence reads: CASRRMWGTSEADTQYF. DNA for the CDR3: TGTGCCAGCAGAAGAATGTGGGGGACTAGCGAAGCAGATACGCAGTATTTT.